This TCR beta chain was sequenced in a study of blood T cells in healthy people across ages. CDR1 is MNHEY, CDR2 SVGAGI, per germline. This CDR3 is built from 16 residues. V gave up 4 bases and J gave up 7 bases, with 23 bases separating them. A J-beta primer mix and a sample-barcoded 5' primer were used in a second PCR of roughly 6 to 12 cycles. Every cDNA molecule carried a tag from a template-switch adaptor bearing 12 random nucleotides. TCRdb passed the 5' RACE reads through MiXCR, listing each CDR3 protein once. The sample has 1,300,000 or so distinct CDR3 sequences, approximately 59% seen once. With each sample, at least 5.5 micrograms of total RNA were extracted.

The source is a man in his late teens or twenties in good health. Sequenced sample: blood. This chain joins TRBV6-5 and TRBJ2-7; no clear D gene. CDR3 nucleotide sequence: TGTGCCAGCAGTTTCGACGTAAGACGAGCCGGTAAGGAGCAGTACTTC. This encodes CASSFDVRRAGKEQYF.